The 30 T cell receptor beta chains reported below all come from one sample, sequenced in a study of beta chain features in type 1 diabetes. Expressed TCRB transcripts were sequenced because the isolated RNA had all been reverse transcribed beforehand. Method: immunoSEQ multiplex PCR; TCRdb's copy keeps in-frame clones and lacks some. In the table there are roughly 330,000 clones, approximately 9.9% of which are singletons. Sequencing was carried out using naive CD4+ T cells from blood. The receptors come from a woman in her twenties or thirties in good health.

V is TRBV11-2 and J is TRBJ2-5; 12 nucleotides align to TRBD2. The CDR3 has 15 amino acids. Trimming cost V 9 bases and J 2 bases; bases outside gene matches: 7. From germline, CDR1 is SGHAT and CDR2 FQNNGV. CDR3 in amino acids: CASAGTSGSQETQYF. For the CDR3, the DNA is TGTGCCAGTGCAGGGACTAGCGGGTCACAAGAGACCCAGTACTTC.

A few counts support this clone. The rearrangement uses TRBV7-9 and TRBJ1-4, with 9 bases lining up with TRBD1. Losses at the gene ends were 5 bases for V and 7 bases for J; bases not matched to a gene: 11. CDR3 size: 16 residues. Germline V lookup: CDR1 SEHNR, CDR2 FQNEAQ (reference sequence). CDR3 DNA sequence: TGTGCCAGCAGCCCCTCCGGTAACAGGGGGCTTGAAAAACTGTTTTTT. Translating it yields CASSPSGNRGLEKLFF.

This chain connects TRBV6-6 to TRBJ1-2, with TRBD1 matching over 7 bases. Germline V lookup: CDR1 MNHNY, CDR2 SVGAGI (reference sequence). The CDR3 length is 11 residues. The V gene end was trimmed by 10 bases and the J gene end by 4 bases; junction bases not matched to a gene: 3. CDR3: CATDRAYGYTF. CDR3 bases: TGTGCCACCGACAGGGCCTATGGCTACACCTTC.

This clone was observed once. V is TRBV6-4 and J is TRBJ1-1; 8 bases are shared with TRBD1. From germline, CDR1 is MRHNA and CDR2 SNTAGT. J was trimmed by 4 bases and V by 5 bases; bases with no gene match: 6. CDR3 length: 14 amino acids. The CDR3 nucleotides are TGTGCCAGCAGTCCGGACAGGGCTAGCACTGAAGCTTTCTTT. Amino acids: CASSPDRASTEAFF.

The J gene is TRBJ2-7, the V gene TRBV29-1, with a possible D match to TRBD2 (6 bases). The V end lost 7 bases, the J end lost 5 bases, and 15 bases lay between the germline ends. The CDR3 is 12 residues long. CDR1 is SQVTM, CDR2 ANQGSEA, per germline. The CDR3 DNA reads TGCAGCGCTACGGGGGTGTGGAACGAGCAGTACTTC. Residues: CSATGVWNEQYF.

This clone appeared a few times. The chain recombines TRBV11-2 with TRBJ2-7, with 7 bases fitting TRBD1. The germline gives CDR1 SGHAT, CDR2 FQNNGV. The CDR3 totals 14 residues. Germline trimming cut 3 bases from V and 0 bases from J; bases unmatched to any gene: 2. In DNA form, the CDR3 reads TGTGCCAGCAGCTTGTGGGACAGCTCCTACGAGCAGTACTTC. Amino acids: CASSLWDSSYEQYF.

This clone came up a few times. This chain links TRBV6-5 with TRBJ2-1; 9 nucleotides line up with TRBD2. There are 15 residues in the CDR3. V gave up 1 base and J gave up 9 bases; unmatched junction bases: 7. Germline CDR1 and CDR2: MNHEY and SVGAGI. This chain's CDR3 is CASSYLGTSFGEQFF. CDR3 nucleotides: TGTGCCAGCAGTTACTTGGGGACTAGCTTTGGTGAGCAGTTCTTC.

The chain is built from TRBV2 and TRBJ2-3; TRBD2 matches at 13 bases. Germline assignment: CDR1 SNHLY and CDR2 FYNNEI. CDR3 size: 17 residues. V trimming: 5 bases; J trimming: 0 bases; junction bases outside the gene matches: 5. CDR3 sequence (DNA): TGTGCCAGCAGTTCACTAGCGGGAGGGCCTAGCACAGATACGCAGTATTTT. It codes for CASSSLAGGPSTDTQYF.

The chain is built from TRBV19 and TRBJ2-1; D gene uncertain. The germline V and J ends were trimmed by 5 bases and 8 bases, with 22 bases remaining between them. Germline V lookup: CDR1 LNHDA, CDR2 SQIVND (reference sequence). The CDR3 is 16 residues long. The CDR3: CASSSIALSQYDEQFF. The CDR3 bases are TGTGCCAGTAGTTCTATCGCACTAAGTCAGTACGATGAGCAGTTCTTC.

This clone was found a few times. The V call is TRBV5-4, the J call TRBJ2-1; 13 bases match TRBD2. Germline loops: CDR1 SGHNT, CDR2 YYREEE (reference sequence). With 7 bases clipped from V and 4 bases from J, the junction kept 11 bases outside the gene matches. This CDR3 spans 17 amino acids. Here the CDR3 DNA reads TGTGCCAGCCAGGTCTACCGGACTAGCGGGAGTTACAATGAGCAGTTCTTC. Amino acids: CASQVYRTSGSYNEQFF.

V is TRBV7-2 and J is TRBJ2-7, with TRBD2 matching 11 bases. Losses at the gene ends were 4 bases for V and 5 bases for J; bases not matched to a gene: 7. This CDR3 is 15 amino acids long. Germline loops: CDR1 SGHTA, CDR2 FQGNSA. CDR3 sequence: CASSSLAGGRNEQYF. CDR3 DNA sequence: TGTGCCAGCAGCTCCTTAGCGGGAGGGAGGAACGAGCAGTACTTC.

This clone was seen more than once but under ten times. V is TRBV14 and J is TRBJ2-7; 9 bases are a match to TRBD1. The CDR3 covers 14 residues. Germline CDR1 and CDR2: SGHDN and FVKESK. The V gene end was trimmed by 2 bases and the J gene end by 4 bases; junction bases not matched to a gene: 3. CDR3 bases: TGTGCCAGCAGCCAACCGGGACAGGGTTACGAGCAGTACTTC. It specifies CASSQPGQGYEQYF.

In DNA form, the CDR3 reads TGCGCCAGCAGAGTGGGACAGGCGGAGGGCTACACCTTC. This encodes CASRVGQAEGYTF. V gene TRBV5-1 combines with J gene TRBJ1-2, with 8 bases aligning to TRBD1. The CDR3 has 13 amino acids. After removal of 5 bases from V and 8 bases from J, the junction contained 8 bases not matched to a gene. From germline, CDR1 is SGHRS and CDR2 YFSETQ.

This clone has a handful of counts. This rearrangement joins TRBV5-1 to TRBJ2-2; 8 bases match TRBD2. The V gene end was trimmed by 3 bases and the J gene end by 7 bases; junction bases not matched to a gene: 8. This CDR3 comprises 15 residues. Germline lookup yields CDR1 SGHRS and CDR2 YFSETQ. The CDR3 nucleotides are TGCGCCAGCAGCTCCGGGACTAGACGCGGCGGGGAGCTGTTTTTT. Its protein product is CASSSGTRRGGELFF.

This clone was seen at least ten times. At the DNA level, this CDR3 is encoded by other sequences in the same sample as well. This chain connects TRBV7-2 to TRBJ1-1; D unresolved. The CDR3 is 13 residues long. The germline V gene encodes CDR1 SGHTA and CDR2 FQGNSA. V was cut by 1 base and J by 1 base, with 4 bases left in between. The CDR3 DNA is TGTGCCAGCAGCTTAGGACAGAACACTGAAGCTTTCTTT. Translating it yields CASSLGQNTEAFF.

CDR3 in amino acids: CSVCGLSNTEAFF. In nucleotides, the CDR3 is TGCAGCGTCTGTGGGCTATCGAACACTGAAGCTTTCTTT. The J gene is TRBJ1-1, the V gene TRBV29-1; the D is unclear. This CDR3 contains 13 residues. Germline assignment: CDR1 SQVTM and CDR2 ANQGSEA. V lost 6 bases and J 1 base, leaving 12 bases between the germline ends.

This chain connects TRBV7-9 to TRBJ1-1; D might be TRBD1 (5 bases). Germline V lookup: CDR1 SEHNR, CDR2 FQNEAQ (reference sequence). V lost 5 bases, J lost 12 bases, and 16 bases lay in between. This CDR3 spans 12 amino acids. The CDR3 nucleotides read TGTGCCAGCAGCCCGACCCAGGGTAGGCCTTTCTTT. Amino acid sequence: CASSPTQGRPFF.

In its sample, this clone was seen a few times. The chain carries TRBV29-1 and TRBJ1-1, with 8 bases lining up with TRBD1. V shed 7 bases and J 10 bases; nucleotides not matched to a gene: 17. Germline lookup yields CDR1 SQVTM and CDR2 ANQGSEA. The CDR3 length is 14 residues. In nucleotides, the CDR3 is TGCAGCGCCCAAACCGGGACAGGCATTCGTGGAGCTTTCTTT. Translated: CSAQTGTGIRGAFF.

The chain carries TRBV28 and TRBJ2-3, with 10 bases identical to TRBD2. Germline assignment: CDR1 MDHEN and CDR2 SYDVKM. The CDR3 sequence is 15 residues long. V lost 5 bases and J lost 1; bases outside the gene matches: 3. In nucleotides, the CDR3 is TGTGCCAGCAGTGTAGCGGGAGGTGGCACAGATACGCAGTATTTT. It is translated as CASSVAGGGTDTQYF. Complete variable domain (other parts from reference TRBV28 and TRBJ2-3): DVKVTQSSRYLVKRTGEKVFLECVQDMDHENMFWYRQDPGLGLRLIYFSYDVKMKEKGDIPEGYSVSREKKERFSLILESASTNQTSMYLCASSVAGGGTDTQYFGPGTRLTVL.

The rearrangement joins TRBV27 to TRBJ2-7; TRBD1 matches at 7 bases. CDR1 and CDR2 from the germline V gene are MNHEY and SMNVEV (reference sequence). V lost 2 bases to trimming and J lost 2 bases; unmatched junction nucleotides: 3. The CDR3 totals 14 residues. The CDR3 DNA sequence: TGTGCCAGCAGTTTAAGGGGGCTAACCTACGAGCAGTACTTC. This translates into CASSLRGLTYEQYF.

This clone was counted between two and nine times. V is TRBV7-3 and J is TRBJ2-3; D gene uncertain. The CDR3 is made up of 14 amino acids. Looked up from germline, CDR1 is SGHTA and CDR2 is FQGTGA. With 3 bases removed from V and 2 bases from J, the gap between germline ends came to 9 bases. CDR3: CASSFKQLTDTQYF. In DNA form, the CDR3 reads TGTGCCAGCAGCTTCAAACAGCTCACAGATACGCAGTATTTT.

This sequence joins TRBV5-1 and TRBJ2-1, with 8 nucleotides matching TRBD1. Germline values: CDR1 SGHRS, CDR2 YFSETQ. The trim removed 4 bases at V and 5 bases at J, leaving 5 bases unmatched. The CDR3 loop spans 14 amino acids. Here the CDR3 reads CASSLGQGHNEQFF. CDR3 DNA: TGCGCCAGCAGCCTCGGACAGGGCCACAATGAGCAGTTCTTC. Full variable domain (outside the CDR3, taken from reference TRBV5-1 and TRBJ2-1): KAGVTQTPRYLIKTRGQQVTLSCSPISGHRSVSWYQQTPGQGLQFLFEYFSETQRNKGNFPGRFSGRQFSNSRSEMNVSTLELGDSALYLCASSLGQGHNEQFFGPGTRLTVL.

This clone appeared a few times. CDR3 DNA: TGTGCCAGCAGCCCCGGGGGGAGGGTTACTGAAGCTTTCTTT. Its translation is CASSPGGRVTEAFF. The gene calls are TRBV7-3 and TRBJ1-1, with a tentative D call TRBD1 (5 bases). CDR1 and CDR2 (germline): SGHTA, FQGTGA. Trimming took off 5 bases at V and 5 bases at J, with 15 bases between the two ends. The CDR3 has 14 residues.

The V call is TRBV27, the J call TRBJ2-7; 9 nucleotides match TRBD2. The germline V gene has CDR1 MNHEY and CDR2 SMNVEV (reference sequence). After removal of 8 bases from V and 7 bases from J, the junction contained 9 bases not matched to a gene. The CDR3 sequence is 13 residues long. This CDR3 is CASSAAGGREQYF. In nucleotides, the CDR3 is TGTGCCAGCTCTGCGGCGGGAGGGAGAGAGCAGTACTTC.

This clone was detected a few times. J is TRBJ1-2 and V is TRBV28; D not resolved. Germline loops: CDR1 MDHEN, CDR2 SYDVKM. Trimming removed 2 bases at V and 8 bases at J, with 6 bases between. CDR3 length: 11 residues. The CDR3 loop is CASSLRSGYTF. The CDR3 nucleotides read TGTGCCAGCAGTTTACGGTCAGGCTACACCTTC.

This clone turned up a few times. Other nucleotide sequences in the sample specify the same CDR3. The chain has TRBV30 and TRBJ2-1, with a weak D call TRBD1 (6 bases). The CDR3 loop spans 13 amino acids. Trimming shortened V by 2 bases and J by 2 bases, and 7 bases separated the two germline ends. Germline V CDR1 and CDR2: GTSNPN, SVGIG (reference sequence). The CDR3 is CAWSRGTYNEQFF. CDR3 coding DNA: TGTGCCTGGAGTAGGGGGACCTACAATGAGCAGTTCTTC.

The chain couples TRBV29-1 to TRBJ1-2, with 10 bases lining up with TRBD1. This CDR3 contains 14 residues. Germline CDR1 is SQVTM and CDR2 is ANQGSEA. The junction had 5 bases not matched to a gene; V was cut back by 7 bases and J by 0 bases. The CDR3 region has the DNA TGCAGCGGGGACAGGGGACTCCCTAACTATGGCTACACCTTC. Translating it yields CSGDRGLPNYGYTF.

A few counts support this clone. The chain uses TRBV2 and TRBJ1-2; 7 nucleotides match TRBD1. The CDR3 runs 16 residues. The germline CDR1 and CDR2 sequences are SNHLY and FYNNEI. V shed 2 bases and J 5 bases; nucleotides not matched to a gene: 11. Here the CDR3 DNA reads TGTGCCAGCAGTGAAAGTGGTGAGGGGGCAAGATATGGCTACACCTTC. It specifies CASSESGEGARYGYTF.

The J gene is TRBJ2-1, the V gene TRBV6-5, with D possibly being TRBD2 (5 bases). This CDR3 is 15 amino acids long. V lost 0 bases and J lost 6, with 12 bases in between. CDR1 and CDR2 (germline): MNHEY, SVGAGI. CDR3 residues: CASSYSRLASNEQFF. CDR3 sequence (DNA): TGTGCCAGCAGTTACTCGAGGCTAGCTAGCAATGAGCAGTTCTTC.

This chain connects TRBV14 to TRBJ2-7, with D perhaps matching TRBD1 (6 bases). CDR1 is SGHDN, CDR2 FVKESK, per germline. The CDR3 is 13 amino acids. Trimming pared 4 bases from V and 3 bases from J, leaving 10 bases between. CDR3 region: CASSPTGFYEQYF. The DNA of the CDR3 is TGTGCCAGCAGCCCCACAGGGTTCTACGAGCAGTACTTC. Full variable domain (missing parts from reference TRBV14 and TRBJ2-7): EAGVTQFPSHSVIEKGQTVTLRCDPISGHDNLYWYRRVMGKEIKFLLHFVKESKQDESGMPNNRFLAERTGGTYSTLKVQPAELEDSGVYFCASSPTGFYEQYFGPGTRLTVT.